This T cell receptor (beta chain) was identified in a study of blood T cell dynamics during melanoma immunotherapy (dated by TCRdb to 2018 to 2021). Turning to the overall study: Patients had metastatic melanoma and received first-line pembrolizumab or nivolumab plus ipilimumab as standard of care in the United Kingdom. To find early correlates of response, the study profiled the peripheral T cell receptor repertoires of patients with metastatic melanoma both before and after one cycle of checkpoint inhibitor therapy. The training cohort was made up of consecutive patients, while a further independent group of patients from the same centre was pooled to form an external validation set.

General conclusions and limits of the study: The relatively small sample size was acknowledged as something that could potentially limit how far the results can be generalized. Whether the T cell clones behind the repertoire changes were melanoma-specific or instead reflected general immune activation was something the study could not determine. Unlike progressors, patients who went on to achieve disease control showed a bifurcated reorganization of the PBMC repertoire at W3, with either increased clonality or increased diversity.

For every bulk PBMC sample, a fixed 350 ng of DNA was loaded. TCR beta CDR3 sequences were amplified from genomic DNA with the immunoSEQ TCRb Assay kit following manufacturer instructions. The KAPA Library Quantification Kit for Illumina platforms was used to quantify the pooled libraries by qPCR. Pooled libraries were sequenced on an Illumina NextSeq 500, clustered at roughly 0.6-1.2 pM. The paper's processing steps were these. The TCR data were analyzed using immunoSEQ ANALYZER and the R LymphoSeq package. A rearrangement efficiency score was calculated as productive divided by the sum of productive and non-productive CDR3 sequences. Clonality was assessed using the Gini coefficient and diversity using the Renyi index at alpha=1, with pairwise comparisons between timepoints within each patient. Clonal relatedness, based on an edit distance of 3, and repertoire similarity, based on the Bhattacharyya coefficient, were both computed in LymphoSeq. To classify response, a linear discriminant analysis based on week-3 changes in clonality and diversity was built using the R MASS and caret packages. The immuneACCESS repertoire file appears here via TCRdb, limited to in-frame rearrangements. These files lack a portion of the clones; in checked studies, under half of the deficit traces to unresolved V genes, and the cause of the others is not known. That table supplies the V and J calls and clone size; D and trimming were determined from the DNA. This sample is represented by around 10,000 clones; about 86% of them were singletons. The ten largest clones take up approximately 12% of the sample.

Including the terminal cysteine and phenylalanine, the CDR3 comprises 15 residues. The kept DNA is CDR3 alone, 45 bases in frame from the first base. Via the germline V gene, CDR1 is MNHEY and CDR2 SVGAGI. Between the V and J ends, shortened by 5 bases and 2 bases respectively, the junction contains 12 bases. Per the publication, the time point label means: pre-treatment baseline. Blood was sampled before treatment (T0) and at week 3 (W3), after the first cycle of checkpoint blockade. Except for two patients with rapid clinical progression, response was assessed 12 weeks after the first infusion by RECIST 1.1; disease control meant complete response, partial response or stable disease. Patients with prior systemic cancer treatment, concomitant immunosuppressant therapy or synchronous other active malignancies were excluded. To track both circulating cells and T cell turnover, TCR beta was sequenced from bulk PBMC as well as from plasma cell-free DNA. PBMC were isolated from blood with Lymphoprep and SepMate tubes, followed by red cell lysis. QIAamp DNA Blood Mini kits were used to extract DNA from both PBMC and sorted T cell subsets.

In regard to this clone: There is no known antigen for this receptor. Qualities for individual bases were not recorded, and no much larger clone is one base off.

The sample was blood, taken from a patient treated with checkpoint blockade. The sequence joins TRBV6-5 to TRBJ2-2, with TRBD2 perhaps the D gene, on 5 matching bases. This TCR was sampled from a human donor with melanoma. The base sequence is TGTGCCAGCAGTGGACTGGTTCAAAACACCGGGGAGCTGTTTTTT. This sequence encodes CASSGLVQNTGELFF.